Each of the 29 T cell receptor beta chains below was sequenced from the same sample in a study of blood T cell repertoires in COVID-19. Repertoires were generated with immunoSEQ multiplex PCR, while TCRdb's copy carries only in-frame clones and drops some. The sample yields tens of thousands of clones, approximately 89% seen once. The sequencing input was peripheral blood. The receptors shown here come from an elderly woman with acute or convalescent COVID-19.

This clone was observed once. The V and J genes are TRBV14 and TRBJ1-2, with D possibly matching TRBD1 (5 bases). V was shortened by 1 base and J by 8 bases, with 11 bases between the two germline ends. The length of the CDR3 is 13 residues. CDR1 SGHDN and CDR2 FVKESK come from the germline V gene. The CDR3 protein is CASSQVLGAGYTF. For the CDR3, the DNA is TGTGCCAGCAGCCAAGTTTTAGGGGCCGGCTACACCTTC.

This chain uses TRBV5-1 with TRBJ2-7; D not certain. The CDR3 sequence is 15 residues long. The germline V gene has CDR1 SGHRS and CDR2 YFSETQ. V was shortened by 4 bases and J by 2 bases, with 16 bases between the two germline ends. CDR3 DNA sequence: TGCGCCAGCAGCCCCACCCCGACACGAACCTACGAGCAGTACTTC. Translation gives CASSPTPTRTYEQYF.

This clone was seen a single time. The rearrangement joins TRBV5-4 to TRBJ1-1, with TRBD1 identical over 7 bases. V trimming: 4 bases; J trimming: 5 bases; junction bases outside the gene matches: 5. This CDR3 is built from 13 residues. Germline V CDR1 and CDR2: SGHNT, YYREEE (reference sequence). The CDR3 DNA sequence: TGTGCCAGCAGCCGATTACAGGGGACTGAAGCTTTCTTT. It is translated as CASSRLQGTEAFF.

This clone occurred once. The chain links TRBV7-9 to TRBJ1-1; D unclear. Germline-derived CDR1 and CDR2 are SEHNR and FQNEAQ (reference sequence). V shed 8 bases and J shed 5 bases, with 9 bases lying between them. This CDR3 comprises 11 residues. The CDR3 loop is CASSRGTEAFF. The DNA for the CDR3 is TGTGCCAGCTCCCGAGGGACTGAAGCTTTCTTT.

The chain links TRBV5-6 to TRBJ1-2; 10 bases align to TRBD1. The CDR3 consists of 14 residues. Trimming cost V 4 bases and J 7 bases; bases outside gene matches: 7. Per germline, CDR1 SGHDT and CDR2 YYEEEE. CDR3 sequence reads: CASSHSGQGFGYTF. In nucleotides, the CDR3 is TGTGCCAGCAGCCACTCGGGACAGGGGTTTGGCTACACCTTC.

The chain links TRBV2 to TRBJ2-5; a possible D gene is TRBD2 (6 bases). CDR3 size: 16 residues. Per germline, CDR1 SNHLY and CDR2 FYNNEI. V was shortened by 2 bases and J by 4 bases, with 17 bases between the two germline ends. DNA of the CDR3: TGTGCCAGCAGTGAAAGGATCGGGGTGGGAGGAGAGACCCAGTACTTC. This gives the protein CASSERIGVGGETQYF.

The CDR3 DNA is TGTGCCACCAGCGCTAGCGGGAAGGCCTACAATGAGCAGTTCTTC. This translates into CATSASGKAYNEQFF. V usage is TRBV24-1 and J usage is TRBJ2-1; 9 positions agree with TRBD2. V trimming: 7 bases; J trimming: 2 bases; junction bases outside the gene matches: 5. Germline V CDR1 and CDR2: KGHDR, SFDVKD. This CDR3 region has 15 residues.

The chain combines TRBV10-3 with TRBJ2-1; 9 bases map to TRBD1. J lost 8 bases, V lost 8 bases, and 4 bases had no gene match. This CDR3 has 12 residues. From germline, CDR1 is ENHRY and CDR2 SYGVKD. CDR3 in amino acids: CAIGTGGHEQFF. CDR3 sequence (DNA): TGTGCCATCGGTACAGGGGGCCATGAGCAGTTCTTC.

CDR3 coding DNA: TGTGCCAGCAGCTTGGGCCCTCTTCGACTAGCGGGGGGGCGAGATACGCAGTATTTT. Its translation: CASSLGPLRLAGGRDTQYF. The chain has TRBV5-6 and TRBJ2-3; 14 bases are a match to TRBD2. CDR3 length: 19 residues. CDR1 is SGHDT and CDR2 is YYEEEE in the germline V gene. The J segment lost 5 bases and the V segment lost 0 bases, leaving 11 bases of the junction unmatched.

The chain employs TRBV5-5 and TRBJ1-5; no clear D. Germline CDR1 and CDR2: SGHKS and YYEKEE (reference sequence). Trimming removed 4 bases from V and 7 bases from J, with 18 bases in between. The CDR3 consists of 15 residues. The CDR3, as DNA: TGTGCCAGCAGCCCAGAGGGAGTGCCGGGCCAGCCCCAGCATTTT. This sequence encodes CASSPEGVPGQPQHF.

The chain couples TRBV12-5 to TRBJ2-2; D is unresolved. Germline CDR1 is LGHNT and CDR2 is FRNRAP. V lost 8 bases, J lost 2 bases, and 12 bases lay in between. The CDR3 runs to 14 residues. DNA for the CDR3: TGTGCTAGTACCCCTCGCGAAAACACCGGGGAGCTGTTTTTT. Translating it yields CASTPRENTGELFF.

Here the CDR3 reads CAGQENSNQPQHF. DNA for the CDR3: TGTGCCGGCCAAGAAAATAGCAATCAGCCCCAGCATTTT. The J gene is TRBJ1-5, the V gene TRBV6-5; no clear D. Trimming shortened V by 11 bases and J by 0 bases, and 11 bases separated the two germline ends. The CDR3 sequence is 13 residues long. CDR1 is MNHEY, CDR2 SVGAGI, per germline.

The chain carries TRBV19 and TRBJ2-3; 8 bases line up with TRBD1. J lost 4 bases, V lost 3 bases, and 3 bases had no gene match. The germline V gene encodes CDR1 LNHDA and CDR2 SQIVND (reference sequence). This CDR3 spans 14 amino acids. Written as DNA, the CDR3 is TGTGCCAGTAGTATCTCGGACAGGGCAGATACGCAGTATTTT. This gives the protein CASSISDRADTQYF.

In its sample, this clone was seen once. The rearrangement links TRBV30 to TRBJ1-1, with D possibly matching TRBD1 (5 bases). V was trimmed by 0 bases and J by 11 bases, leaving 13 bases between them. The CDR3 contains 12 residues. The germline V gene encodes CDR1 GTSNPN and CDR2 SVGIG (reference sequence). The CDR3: CAWSVRGERAFF. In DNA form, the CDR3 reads TGTGCCTGGAGTGTACGGGGGGAGAGGGCTTTCTTT.

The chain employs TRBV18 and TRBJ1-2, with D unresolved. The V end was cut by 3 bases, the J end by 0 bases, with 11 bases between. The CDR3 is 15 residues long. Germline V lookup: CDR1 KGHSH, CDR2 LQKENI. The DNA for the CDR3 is TGTGCCAGCTCACCGGCCCGGGGAGCTAACTATGGCTACACCTTC. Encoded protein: CASSPARGANYGYTF. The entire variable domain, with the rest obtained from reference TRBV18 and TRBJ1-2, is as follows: NAGVMQNPRHLVRRRGQEARLRCSPMKGHSHVYWYRQLPEEGLKFMVYLQKENIIDESGMPKERFSAEFPKEGPSILRIQQVVRGDSAAYFCASSPARGANYGYTFGSGTRLTVV.

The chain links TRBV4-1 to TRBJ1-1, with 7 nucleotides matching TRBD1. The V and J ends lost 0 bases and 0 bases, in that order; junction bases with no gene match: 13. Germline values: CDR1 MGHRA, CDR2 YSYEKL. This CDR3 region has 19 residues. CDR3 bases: TGCGCCAGCAGCCAAGAAAATTTTTGGCCCGGGACAGTGAACACTGAAGCTTTCTTT. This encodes CASSQENFWPGTVNTEAFF.

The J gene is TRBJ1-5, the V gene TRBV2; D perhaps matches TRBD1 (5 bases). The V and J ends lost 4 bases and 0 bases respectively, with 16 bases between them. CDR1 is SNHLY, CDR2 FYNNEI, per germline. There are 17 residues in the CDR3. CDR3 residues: CASSAPPGFYSNQPQHF. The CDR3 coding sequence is TGTGCCAGCAGTGCCCCTCCAGGGTTTTATAGCAATCAGCCCCAGCATTTT.

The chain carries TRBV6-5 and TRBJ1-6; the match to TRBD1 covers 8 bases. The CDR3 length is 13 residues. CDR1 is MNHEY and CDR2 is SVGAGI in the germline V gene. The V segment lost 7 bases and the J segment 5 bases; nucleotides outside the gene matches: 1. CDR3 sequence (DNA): TGTGCCAGCAAACAGGGGGATAATTCACCCCTCCACTTT. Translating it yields CASKQGDNSPLHF.

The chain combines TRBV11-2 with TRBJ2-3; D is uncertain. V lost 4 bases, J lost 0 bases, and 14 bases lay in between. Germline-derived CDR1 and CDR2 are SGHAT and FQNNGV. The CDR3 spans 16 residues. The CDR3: CASSSEQWRSTDTQYF. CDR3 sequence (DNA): TGTGCCAGCAGCTCCGAACAGTGGCGAAGCACAGATACGCAGTATTTT.

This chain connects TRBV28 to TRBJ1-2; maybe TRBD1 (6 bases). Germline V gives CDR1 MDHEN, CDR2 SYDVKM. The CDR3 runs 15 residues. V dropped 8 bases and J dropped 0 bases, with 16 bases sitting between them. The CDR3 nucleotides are TGTGCCAGCCACGAAGGGACAAGAGCTAACTATGGCTACACCTTC. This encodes CASHEGTRANYGYTF.

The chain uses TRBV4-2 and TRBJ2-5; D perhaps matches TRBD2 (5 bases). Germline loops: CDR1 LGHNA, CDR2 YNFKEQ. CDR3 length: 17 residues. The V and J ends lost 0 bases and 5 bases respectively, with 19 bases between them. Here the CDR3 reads CASSQESLGLHGETQYF. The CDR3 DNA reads TGTGCCAGCAGCCAAGAGTCCCTTGGACTCCATGGGGAGACCCAGTACTTC.

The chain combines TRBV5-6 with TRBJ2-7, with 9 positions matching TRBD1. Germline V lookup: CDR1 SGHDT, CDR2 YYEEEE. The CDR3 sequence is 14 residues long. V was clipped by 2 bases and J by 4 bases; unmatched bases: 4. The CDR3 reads CASSFTGGRYEQYF. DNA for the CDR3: TGTGCCAGCAGCTTCACAGGGGGCAGGTACGAGCAGTACTTC.

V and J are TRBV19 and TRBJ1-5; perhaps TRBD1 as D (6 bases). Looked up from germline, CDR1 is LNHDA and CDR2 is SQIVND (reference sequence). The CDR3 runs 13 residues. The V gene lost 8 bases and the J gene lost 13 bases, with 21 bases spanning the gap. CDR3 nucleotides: TGTGCCAGTTCCACTAACGGCGCAGGGGCTCAGCATTTT. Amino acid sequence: CASSTNGAGAQHF. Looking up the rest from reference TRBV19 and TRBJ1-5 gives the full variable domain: DGGITQSPKYLFRKEGQNVTLSCEQNLNHDAMYWYRQDPGQGLRLIYYSQIVNDFQKGDIAEGYSVSREKKESFPLTVTSAQKNPTAFYLCASSTNGAGAQHFGDGTRLSIL.

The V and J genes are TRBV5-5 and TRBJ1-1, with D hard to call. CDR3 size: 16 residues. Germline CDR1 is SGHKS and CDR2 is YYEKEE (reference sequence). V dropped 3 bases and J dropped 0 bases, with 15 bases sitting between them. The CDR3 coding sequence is TGTGCCAGCAGCTCGCGGCCAACTCTAATGAACACTGAAGCTTTCTTT. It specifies CASSSRPTLMNTEAFF.

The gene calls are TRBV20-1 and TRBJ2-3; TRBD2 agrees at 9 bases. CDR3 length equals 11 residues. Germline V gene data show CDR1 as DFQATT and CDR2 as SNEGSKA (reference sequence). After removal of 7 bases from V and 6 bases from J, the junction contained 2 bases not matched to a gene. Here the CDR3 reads CSVAGADTQYF. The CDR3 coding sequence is TGCAGTGTAGCGGGAGCCGATACGCAGTATTTT.

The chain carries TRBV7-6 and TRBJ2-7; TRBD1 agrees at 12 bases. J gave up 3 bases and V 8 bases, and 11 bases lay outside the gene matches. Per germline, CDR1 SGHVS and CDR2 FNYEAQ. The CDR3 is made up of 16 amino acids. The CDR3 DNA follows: TGTGCCAGCCGACCCACCGGGACAGGGGGCATCTACGAGCAGTACTTC. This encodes CASRPTGTGGIYEQYF.

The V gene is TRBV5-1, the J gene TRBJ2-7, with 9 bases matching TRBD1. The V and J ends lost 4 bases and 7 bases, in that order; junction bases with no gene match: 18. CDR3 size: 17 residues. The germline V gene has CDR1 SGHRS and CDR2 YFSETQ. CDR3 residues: CASSVTGTGISTSEQYF. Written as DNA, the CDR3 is TGCGCCAGCAGCGTCACCGGGACAGGGATCAGTACGTCAGAGCAGTACTTC.

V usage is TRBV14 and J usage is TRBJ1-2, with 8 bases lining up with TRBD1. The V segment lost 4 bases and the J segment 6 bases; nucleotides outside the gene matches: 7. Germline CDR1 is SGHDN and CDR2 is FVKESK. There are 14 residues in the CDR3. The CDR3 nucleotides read TGTGCCAGCAGCCCCGGACAGGGAACGGATGGCTACACCTTC. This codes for CASSPGQGTDGYTF.

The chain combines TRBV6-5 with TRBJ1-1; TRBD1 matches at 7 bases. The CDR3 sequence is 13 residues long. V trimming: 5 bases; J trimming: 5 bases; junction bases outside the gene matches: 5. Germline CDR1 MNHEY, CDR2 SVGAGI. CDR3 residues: CASSRDRGTEAFF. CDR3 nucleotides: TGTGCCAGCAGTCGGGACAGAGGAACTGAAGCTTTCTTT.